One sample yielded the 18 T cell receptor beta chains listed below, sequenced in a study of PD-L1 blockade in urothelial cancer. This table comes from immunoSEQ multiplex PCR, and its TCRdb copy is limited to in-frame clones, with some not included. This table holds 48,000 or so clones, around 87% found once. The time point is: peripheral blood 6 weeks after treatment start. Sequencing was performed on PBMCs, taken around atezolizumab (anti-PD-L1) treatment. The receptors here all came from a man in his sixties with urothelial cancer.

This chain uses TRBV7-2 with TRBJ1-2, with 7 bases that match TRBD1. The CDR3 is made up of 14 amino acids. Germline CDR1 SGHTA, CDR2 FQGNSA. V was pared by 5 bases and J by 5 bases, with 8 bases of the junction left unmatched. The CDR3 reads CASSPRDSKYGYTF. The DNA of the CDR3 is TGTGCCAGCAGCCCCCGGGACAGCAAATATGGCTACACCTTC. The full variable domain, rest sourced from reference TRBV7-2 and TRBJ1-2, is GAGVSQSPSNKVTEKGKDVELRCDPISGHTALYWYRQSLGQGLEFLIYFQGNSAPDKSGLPSDRFSAERTGGSVSTLTIQRTQQEDSAVYLCASSPRDSKYGYTFGSGTRLTVV.

The genes are TRBV6-6 and TRBJ1-4, with 9 bases fitting TRBD1. This CDR3 contains 14 residues. Unmatched junction bases numbered 5, after V lost 4 bases and J lost 8 bases. Germline V gene sequence: CDR1 MNHNY, CDR2 SVGAGI (reference sequence). CDR3 DNA: TGTGCCAGCAGTTCCTGGACAGGGGAAGAAAAACTGTTTTTT. Translation gives CASSSWTGEEKLFF.

The V and J genes are TRBV19 and TRBJ2-4; D is perhaps TRBD2 (6 bases). V lost 0 bases to trimming and J lost 7 bases, with 10 bases between them. The CDR3 totals 14 residues. The germline gives CDR1 LNHDA, CDR2 SQIVND (reference sequence). This chain's CDR3 is CASSIDREVNIQYF. The CDR3 DNA reads TGTGCCAGTAGTATAGACAGGGAGGTGAACATTCAGTACTTC.

The chain joins TRBV30 to TRBJ1-2, with D possibly TRBD1 on 5 matching bases. Trimming shortened V by 4 bases and J by 0 bases, and 12 bases separated the two germline ends. Looked up from germline, CDR1 is GTSNPN and CDR2 is SVGIG (reference sequence). This CDR3 is built from 14 residues. CDR3: CAWNKGRSNYGYTF. The CDR3 DNA follows: TGTGCCTGGAATAAGGGGCGATCTAACTATGGCTACACCTTC.

The V call is TRBV6-1, the J call TRBJ1-1, with D maybe TRBD1 (5 bases). Germline assignment: CDR1 MNHNS and CDR2 SASEGT. Trimming left V 4 bases short and J 0 bases short, with 15 bases between. The CDR3 length is 16 residues. In DNA form, the CDR3 reads TGTGCCAGCAGTGGCCCCTCTACAGGCGTGAACACTGAAGCTTTCTTT. It is translated as CASSGPSTGVNTEAFF.

The genes are TRBV29-1 and TRBJ2-3; 9 bases fit TRBD1. The CDR3 loop spans 12 amino acids. Trimming at V came to 7 bases and at J to 6 bases, leaving 5 bases not matched to a gene. The germline CDR1 and CDR2 sequences are SQVTM and ANQGSEA. Here the CDR3 reads CSARTGVDTQYF. Written as DNA, the CDR3 is TGCAGCGCCAGGACAGGGGTGGATACGCAGTATTTT.

This clone was picked up one time. The rearrangement uses TRBV6-1 and TRBJ2-7; TRBD1 matches at 11 bases. Germline V gene sequence: CDR1 MNHNS, CDR2 SASEGT. V shed 8 bases, J shed 3 bases, and the junction held 9 bases outside the gene matches. The CDR3 covers 15 residues. CDR3 protein: CASAAGQGGRYEQYF. The CDR3 DNA reads TGTGCCAGCGCCGCGGGACAGGGGGGACGCTACGAGCAGTACTTC.

A note on this clone: The identical CDR3 is also encoded by other nucleotide sequences in the sample. This chain links TRBV7-2 with TRBJ1-2; TRBD1 is a possible D gene (6 bases). The germline gives CDR1 SGHTA, CDR2 FQGNSA. CDR3 length: 14 residues. V shed 5 bases and J shed 2 bases, with 12 bases lying between them. The chain's CDR3 is CASSPDTGNYGYTF. Written as DNA, the CDR3 is TGTGCCAGCAGCCCGGATACAGGGAACTATGGCTACACCTTC. Drawing the rest from reference TRBV7-2 and TRBJ1-2, the complete variable domain is GAGVSQSPSNKVTEKGKDVELRCDPISGHTALYWYRQSLGQGLEFLIYFQGNSAPDKSGLPSDRFSAERTGGSVSTLTIQRTQQEDSAVYLCASSPDTGNYGYTFGSGTRLTVV.

This clone has more than one count but fewer than ten. The CDR3 is CASSRGQGETQYF. The DNA of the CDR3 is TGTGCCAGCAGTAGAGGGCAGGGGGAGACCCAGTACTTC. This chain uses TRBV2 with TRBJ2-5, with D perhaps TRBD1 (6 bases). The germline CDR1 and CDR2 sequences are SNHLY and FYNNEI. The CDR3 is made up of 13 amino acids. Trimming shortened V by 5 bases and J by 5 bases, and 12 bases separated the two germline ends. Based on the CDR3 plus reference TRBV2 and TRBJ2-5, the full variable domain is EPEVTQTPSHQVTQMGQEVILRCVPISNHLYFYWYRQILGQKVEFLVSFYNNEISEKSEIFDDQFSVERPDGSNFTLKIRSTKLEDSAMYFCASSRGQGETQYFGPGTRLLVL.

This chain connects TRBV7-2 to TRBJ1-6; tentatively, D is TRBD1 (6 bases). Germline CDR1 is SGHTA and CDR2 is FQGNSA. Trimming left V 3 bases short and J 7 bases short, with 13 bases between. The CDR3 contains 15 residues. The CDR3 is CASSFTGYFNSPLHF. CDR3 bases: TGTGCCAGCAGCTTCACAGGGTATTTCAATTCACCCCTCCACTTT. Complete variable domain (other parts from reference TRBV7-2 and TRBJ1-6): GAGVSQSPSNKVTEKGKDVELRCDPISGHTALYWYRQSLGQGLEFLIYFQGNSAPDKSGLPSDRFSAERTGGSVSTLTIQRTQQEDSAVYLCASSFTGYFNSPLHFGNGTRLTVT.

This chain connects TRBV15 to TRBJ2-7; TRBD1 is a possible D gene (6 bases). The CDR3 extends over 14 amino acids. Germline V CDR1 and CDR2: LNHNV, YYDKDF (reference sequence). Trimming left V 0 bases short and J 2 bases short, with 8 bases between. CDR3 sequence: CATSRDRTAYEQYF. The CDR3 nucleotides are TGTGCCACCAGCAGAGATAGGACAGCCTACGAGCAGTACTTC.

This chain links TRBV6-4 with TRBJ2-3; 9 nucleotides match TRBD2. J lost 0 bases, V lost 4 bases, and 2 bases had no gene match. Germline V gene data show CDR1 as MRHNA and CDR2 as SNTAGT. This CDR3 comprises 15 residues. The CDR3 loop is CASSGSGGSTDTQYF. The CDR3 DNA follows: TGTGCCAGCAGTGGGAGCGGGGGGAGCACAGATACGCAGTATTTT.

The gene calls are TRBV5-1 and TRBJ1-2, with 9 bases matching TRBD1. The CDR3 consists of 16 residues. Germline V gene sequence: CDR1 SGHRS, CDR2 YFSETQ. The trim removed 0 bases at V and 0 bases at J, leaving 3 bases unmatched. DNA for the CDR3: TGCGCCAGCAGCTTGGACAGGGGGCGGCCTAACTATGGCTACACCTTC. Protein: CASSLDRGRPNYGYTF.

J is TRBJ1-3 and V is TRBV30; 8 bases are shared with TRBD1. Losses at the gene ends were 1 base for V and 2 bases for J; bases not matched to a gene: 1. The CDR3 has 14 amino acids. CDR1 and CDR2 from the germline V gene are GTSNPN and SVGIG (reference sequence). The CDR3 region is CAWSGTGPGNTIYF. CDR3 bases: TGTGCCTGGAGTGGGACAGGGCCTGGAAACACCATATATTTT. Variable domain in full (rest from reference TRBV30 and TRBJ1-3): SQTIHQWPATLVQPVGSPLSLECTVEGTSNPNLYWYRQAAGRGLQLLFYSVGIGQISSEVPQNLSASRPQDRQFILSSKKLLLSDSGFYLCAWSGTGPGNTIYFGEGSWLTVV.

V is TRBV14 and J is TRBJ2-5; the match to TRBD2 covers 12 bases. The J segment lost 2 bases and the V segment lost 9 bases, leaving 4 bases of the junction unmatched. Per the germline V gene, CDR1 is SGHDN and CDR2 is FVKESK. The CDR3 totals 14 residues. The CDR3 loop is CASSGLAGQETQYF. In DNA form, the CDR3 reads TGTGCCAGTTCGGGACTAGCGGGTCAAGAGACCCAGTACTTC.

There are a few counts of this clone. The CDR3 loop reads CSTHTESTGNTIYF. The DNA of the CDR3 is TGCAGCACCCACACAGAATCGACTGGAAACACCATATATTTT. This chain connects TRBV29-1 to TRBJ1-3, with no clear D. Germline V CDR1 and CDR2: SQVTM, ANQGSEA. The CDR3 is 14 residues long. V was cut by 8 bases and J by 2 bases, with 16 bases left in between.

This chain uses TRBV9 with TRBJ2-7, with D unclear. Germline CDR1 reads SGDLS; CDR2 reads YYNGEE. The V end lost 4 bases, the J end lost 4 bases, and 12 bases lay between the germline ends. The CDR3 contains 13 residues. In DNA, the CDR3 is TGTGCCAGCAGCCCCCCGGCCGGGTACGAGCAGTACTTC. It encodes CASSPPAGYEQYF.

The gene calls are TRBV5-6 and TRBJ2-1, with D tentatively TRBD2 (6 bases). Trimming left V 0 bases short and J 4 bases short, with 14 bases between. Per germline, CDR1 SGHDT and CDR2 YYEEEE. The CDR3 is made up of 16 amino acids. The CDR3 loop reads CASSLERGGDYNEQFF. For the CDR3, the DNA is TGTGCCAGCAGCTTGGAACGCGGCGGGGATTACAATGAGCAGTTCTTC.